These T cell receptor beta chains were read from a single sample in a study of T cell therapy after organ transplantation. Antigens for these TCRs are unknown. The method was immunoSEQ multiplex PCR; TCRdb's version includes in-frame clones alone and lacks a portion of them. The data hold 45,000 to 50,000 clones, with about 95% observed a single time. Sequenced here: CD8+ T cells from blood, sampled before autologous CMV-specific T cell therapy. These receptors were obtained from a human patient who had received a solid organ transplant and had CMV disease. The CDR3 runs from the conserved cysteine through the conserved F or W. The order of the fields is J gene, D gene, clone size, V gene, CDR3 DNA, CDR3 protein. The D gene is left open where the match is weak. Clone size, where shown, is once, few, many, or a class for clones that have expanded.

>TRBJ2-3|TRBD1|once|TRBV2
TGTGCCAGCAGTGAAGGCCCCAGGGGGACAGATACGCAGTATTTT
CASSEGPRGTDTQYF
>TRBJ2-3|TRBD2|NA|TRBV11-2
TGTGCCAGCACCCCCCAGCGGGGGGGCACAGATACGCAGTATTTT
CASTPQRGGTDTQYF
>TRBJ1-4|NA|once|TRBV29-1
TGCAGCGTTGACACCCGGGGAGCGGGGGAAAAACTGTTTTTT
CSVDTRGAGEKLFF
>TRBJ1-2|NA|NA|TRBV27
TGTGCCAGCAGTCGGGGCCGGGGACATTCCCTCTGGGACTATGGCTACACCTTC
CASSRGRGHSLWDYGYTF
>TRBJ2-5|NA|NA|TRBV4-1
TGCGCCAGCAGCCAAAGGTGGCGGGGAACGGAGACCCAGTACTTC
CASSQRWRGTETQYF
>TRBJ2-3|TRBD1|NA|TRBV4-1
TGCGCCAGCAGCCAAGCCCTTAACAGGGGGTCAGATACGCAGTATTTT
CASSQALNRGSDTQYF
>TRBJ2-7|NA|once|TRBV4-1
TGCGCCAGCAGCCAAGGGCAGGGATCGGGCTACGAGCAGTACTTC
CASSQGQGSGYEQYF
>TRBJ2-5|TRBD2|NA|TRBV7-8
TGTGCCAGCAGCCAAGAGGGACTAGCGGGAGTTGAGACCCAGTACTTC
CASSQEGLAGVETQYF
>TRBJ2-1|TRBD2|NA|TRBV9
TGTGCCAGCAGCGTACAGAGCGGGGGGGCCTACTACAATGAGCAGTTCTTC
CASSVQSGGAYYNEQFF
>TRBJ1-2|TRBD1|once|TRBV5-1
TGCGCCAGCAGCGCGGGACAGACTAAATATGGCTACACCTTC
CASSAGQTKYGYTF
>TRBJ1-1|NA|NA|TRBV6-5
TGTGCCAGCAGTTACTCGGAAGGTGGGACTGAAGCTTTCTTT
CASSYSEGGTEAFF
>TRBJ1-2|NA|NA|TRBV30
TGTGCCTGGAGTCCAAAAGACTATGGCTACACCTTC
CAWSPKDYGYTF
>TRBJ1-1|NA|NA|TRBV6-5
TGTGCCAGCAGTTCGGAGGGGGAGGGCACTGAAGCTTTCTTT
CASSSEGEGTEAFF
>TRBJ2-7|NA|NA|TRBV5-8
TGTGCCAGCAGCTTGTTTTCTGGTAACTACGAGCAGTACTTC
CASSLFSGNYEQYF
>TRBJ1-2|NA|NA|TRBV30
TGTGCCTGGAGGTGGGGGGGTGGTGGCTACACCTTC
CAWRWGGGGYTF
>TRBJ2-7|NA|NA|TRBV29-1
TGCAGCGTTGTCGCCGGCAGGGGCCCCTACGAGCAGTACTTC
CSVVAGRGPYEQYF
>TRBJ2-7|NA|NA|TRBV4-1
TGCGCCAGCAGCCAAGACCCAACTGGCGAGCAGTACTTC
CASSQDPTGEQYF
>TRBJ2-7|TRBD2|NA|TRBV4-3
TGCGCCAGCAGCCAGCGGGGGGCTGGGGCCTACGAGCAGTACTTC
CASSQRGAGAYEQYF
>TRBJ1-1|TRBD1|few|TRBV4-1
TGCGCCAGCAGCCAATTAGGACAGGGGAACACTGAAGCTTTCTTT
CASSQLGQGNTEAFF
>TRBJ2-7|NA|NA|TRBV5-6
TGTGCCAGCAGCTTGGGGGTTACTAGGGCTCACTACGAGCAGTACTTC
CASSLGVTRAHYEQYF
>TRBJ1-1|NA|NA|TRBV2
TGTGCCAGCAACCTACAGGACCCGGGCACTGAAGCTTTCTTT
CASNLQDPGTEAFF
>TRBJ2-5|TRBD2|NA|TRBV27
TGTGCCAGCAGAGCGGGGGCTAGCGGGAGGGACGAACAAGAGACCCAGTACTTC
CASRAGASGRDEQETQYF
>TRBJ2-1|NA|NA|TRBV19
TGTGCCAGTCGATCTCTCCTTTACAATGAGCAGTTCTTC
CASRSLLYNEQFF
>TRBJ2-7|NA|once|TRBV5-1
TGCGCCTGGCACCCCCGACAGAGCAGTTACGAGCAGTACTTC
CAWHPRQSSYEQYF
>TRBJ2-2|TRBD2|NA|TRBV7-9
TGTGCCAGCAGCCGCAATAGCGGGGGGGCCGGGGAGCTGTTTTTT
CASSRNSGGAGELFF
>TRBJ1-5|NA|NA|TRBV4-1
TGCGCCAGCAGCCAAGGGTGGGGGGGCTATCAGCCCCAGCATTTT
CASSQGWGGYQPQHF
>TRBJ1-4|NA|NA|TRBV5-6
TGTGCCAGCACCCAACAGGGAGGGGAACTGTTTTTT
CASTQQGGELFF
>TRBJ2-7|TRBD1|NA|TRBV27
TGTGCCAGCAGTTACGCGACAGGGCGGGACGAGCAGTACTTC
CASSYATGRDEQYF
>TRBJ2-3|TRBD2|NA|TRBV7-6
TGTGCCAGCAACAAACTATGGGAGGCGGGAGGGCCAGATACGCAGTATTTT
CASNKLWEAGGPDTQYF
>TRBJ2-2|TRBD1|once|TRBV27
TGTGCCAGCAGCGCAGGCCCGGGACAGGGCATCGGGGAGCTGTTTTTT
CASSAGPGQGIGELFF
>TRBJ2-2|TRBD2|NA|TRBV10-2
TGCGCCAGCAGTCGGGACTATCCGAACACCGGGGAGCTGTTTTTT
CASSRDYPNTGELFF
>TRBJ1-5|NA|NA|TRBV10-3
TGTGCCATCAGTGAGTCGAGAGTGGGGGATCAGCCCCAGCATTTT
CAISESRVGDQPQHF
>TRBJ2-7|TRBD1|once|TRBV6-1
TGTGCCAGCAGTGGGACAGGGGCCTCCTACGAGCAGTACTTC
CASSGTGASYEQYF
>TRBJ2-5|TRBD1|once|TRBV29-1
TGCAGCGTTGAGATTGGGACAGGGAAGAACTTC
CSVEIGTGKNF
>TRBJ2-1|TRBD2|NA|TRBV6-5
TGTGCCAGCGGGACTAGCGGGGAAAATGAGCAGTTCTTC
CASGTSGENEQFF
>TRBJ2-1|NA|NA|TRBV4-2
TGTGCCAGCAGCCAAGGAGCGTATAGCGTGGGTGAGCAGTTCTTC
CASSQGAYSVGEQFF
>TRBJ1-2|TRBD1|NA|TRBV5-1
TGCGCCAGCAGCTTGGCAGCAGGGGGCGTCTATGGCTACACCTTC
CASSLAAGGVYGYTF
>TRBJ1-2|NA|once|TRBV15
TGTGCCACCAGCTCCTTGGGGGCTGGGGGGGTTGGTGGCTACACCTTC
CATSSLGAGGVGGYTF
>TRBJ1-2|NA|NA|TRBV19
TGTGCCAGTAGTATAGATCTGGAGGACACCCTAAGGAAAGGCTACACCTTC
CASSIDLEDTLRKGYTF
>TRBJ2-7|TRBD2|NA|TRBV7-8
TGTGCCAGCAGCTTTAGCGGGAAGCCTACCTACGAGCAGTACTTC
CASSFSGKPTYEQYF
>TRBJ2-7|NA|NA|TRBV25-1
TGTGCCAGCAGTGAATATCGGGTCCGGAATTCCTACGAGCAGTACTTC
CASSEYRVRNSYEQYF
>TRBJ2-2|NA|NA|TRBV18
TGTGCCAGCTCGCCGCCGGGGAGCCGGGAGCTGTTTTTT
CASSPPGSRELFF
>TRBJ2-7|NA|NA|TRBV4-1
TGCGCCAGCAGCCACCAGCTTATGGGGCCCTACGAGCAGTACTTC
CASSHQLMGPYEQYF
>TRBJ2-3|TRBD2|once|TRBV19
TGTGCCAGTAGAACGGGGGGGGAGGCGACAGATACGCAGTATTTT
CASRTGGEATDTQYF
>TRBJ1-1|NA|NA|TRBV27
TGTGCCAGCAGTCCTCAGACAGGAATGAACACTGAAGCTTTCTTT
CASSPQTGMNTEAFF
>TRBJ2-7|TRBD1|NA|TRBV6-6
TGTGCCAGCAGTTACTCAGAGGGGGCTTCCTACGAGCAGTACTTC
CASSYSEGASYEQYF
>TRBJ1-2|NA|NA|TRBV30
TGTGCCTGGACGGAGGGCCGGGGGGCCTTTAAAGCTAACTATGGCTACACCTTC
CAWTEGRGAFKANYGYTF
>TRBJ1-4|NA|NA|TRBV7-2
TGTGCCAGCAGCCCAGGGGTCAGGATCAATGAAAAACTGTTTTTT
CASSPGVRINEKLFF
>TRBJ1-1|NA|NA|TRBV6-5
TGTGCCAGCAGTACAGGCGAAGGCACTGAAGCTTTCTTT
CASSTGEGTEAFF
>TRBJ1-1|NA|NA|TRBV4-2
TGTGCCAGCAGCCAAGTCGGGGGTTCTGAAGCTTTCTTT
CASSQVGGSEAFF
>TRBJ2-1|NA|NA|TRBV27
TGTGCCAGCAGCCTACCGAATCTGTACAATGAGCAGTTCTTC
CASSLPNLYNEQFF
>TRBJ1-3|NA|once|TRBV5-6
TGTGCCAGCAGCTTGTCTGGAAACACCATATATTTT
CASSLSGNTIYF